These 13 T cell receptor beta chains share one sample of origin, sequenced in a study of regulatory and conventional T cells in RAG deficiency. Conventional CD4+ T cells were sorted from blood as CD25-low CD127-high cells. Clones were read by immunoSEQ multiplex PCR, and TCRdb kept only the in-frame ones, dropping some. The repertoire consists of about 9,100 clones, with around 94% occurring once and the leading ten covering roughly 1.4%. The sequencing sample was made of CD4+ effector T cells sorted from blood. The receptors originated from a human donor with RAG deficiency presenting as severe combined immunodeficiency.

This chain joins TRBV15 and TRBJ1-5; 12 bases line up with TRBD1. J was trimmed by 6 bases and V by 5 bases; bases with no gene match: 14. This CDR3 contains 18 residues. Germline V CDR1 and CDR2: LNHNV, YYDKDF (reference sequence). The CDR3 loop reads CATSGNSPGQGARQPQHF. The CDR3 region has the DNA TGTGCCACCAGCGGAAACTCACCGGGACAGGGGGCGCGTCAGCCCCAGCATTTT.

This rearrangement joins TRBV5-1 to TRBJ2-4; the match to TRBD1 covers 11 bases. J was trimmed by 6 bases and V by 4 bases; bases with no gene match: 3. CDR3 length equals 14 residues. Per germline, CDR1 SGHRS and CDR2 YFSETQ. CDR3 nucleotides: TGCGCCAGCAGCCCCGGGACAGGGGGAAACATTCAGTACTTC. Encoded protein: CASSPGTGGNIQYF.

The CDR3 region is CASSYSRLAGGYEQYF. CDR3 DNA sequence: TGTGCCAGCAGTTACTCGAGACTAGCGGGAGGGTACGAGCAGTACTTC. This rearrangement joins TRBV6-5 to TRBJ2-7, with 14 bases fitting TRBD2. Germline trimming cut 0 bases from V and 4 bases from J; bases unmatched to any gene: 2. This CDR3 region has 16 residues. Looked up from germline, CDR1 is MNHEY and CDR2 is SVGAGI.

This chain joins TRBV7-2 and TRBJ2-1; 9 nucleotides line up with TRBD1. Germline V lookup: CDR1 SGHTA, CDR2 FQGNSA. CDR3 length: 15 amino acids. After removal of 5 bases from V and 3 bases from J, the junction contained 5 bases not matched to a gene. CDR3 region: CASSSSGQGYNEQFF. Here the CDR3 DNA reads TGTGCCAGCAGCAGCTCGGGACAGGGCTACAATGAGCAGTTCTTC.

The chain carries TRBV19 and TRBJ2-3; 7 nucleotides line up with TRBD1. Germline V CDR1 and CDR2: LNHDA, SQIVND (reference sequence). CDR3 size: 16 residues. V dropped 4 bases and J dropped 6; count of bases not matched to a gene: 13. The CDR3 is CASSTNRGGPGDTQYF. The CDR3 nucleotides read TGTGCCAGTAGTACCAACAGGGGTGGACCCGGGGATACGCAGTATTTT.

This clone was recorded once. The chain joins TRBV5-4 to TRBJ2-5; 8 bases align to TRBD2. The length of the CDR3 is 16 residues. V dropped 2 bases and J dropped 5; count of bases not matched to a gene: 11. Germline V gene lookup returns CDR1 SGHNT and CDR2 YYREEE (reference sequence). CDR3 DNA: TGTGCCAGCAGCTTCCGGCGGGGGGACCTTCGGGAGACCCAGTACTTC. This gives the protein CASSFRRGDLRETQYF.

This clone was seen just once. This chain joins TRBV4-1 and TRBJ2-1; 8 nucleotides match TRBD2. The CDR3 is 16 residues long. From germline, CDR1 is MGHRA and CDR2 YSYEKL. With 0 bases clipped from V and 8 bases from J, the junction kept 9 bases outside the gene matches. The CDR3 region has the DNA TGCGCCAGCAGCCAAGATCCACTAGCGGAGGGAGATGAGCAGTTCTTC. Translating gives CASSQDPLAEGDEQFF.

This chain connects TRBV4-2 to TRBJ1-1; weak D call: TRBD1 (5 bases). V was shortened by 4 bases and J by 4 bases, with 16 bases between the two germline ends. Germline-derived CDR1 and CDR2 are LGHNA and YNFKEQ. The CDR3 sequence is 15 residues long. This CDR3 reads CASSPDSLRSTEAFF. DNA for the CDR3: TGTGCCAGCAGCCCAGACAGCCTGAGAAGCACTGAAGCTTTCTTT.

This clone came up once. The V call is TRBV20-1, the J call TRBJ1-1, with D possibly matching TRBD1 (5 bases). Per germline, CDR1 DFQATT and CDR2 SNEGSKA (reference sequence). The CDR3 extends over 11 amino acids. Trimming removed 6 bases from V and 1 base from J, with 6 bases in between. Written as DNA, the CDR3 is TGCAGTGCGACAGAGAACACTGAAGCTTTCTTT. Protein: CSATENTEAFF.

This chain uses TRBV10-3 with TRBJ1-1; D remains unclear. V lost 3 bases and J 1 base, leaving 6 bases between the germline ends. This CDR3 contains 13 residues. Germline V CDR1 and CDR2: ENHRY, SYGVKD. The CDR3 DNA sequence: TGTGCCATCAGTGATTCAAAGAACACTGAAGCTTTCTTT. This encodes CAISDSKNTEAFF.

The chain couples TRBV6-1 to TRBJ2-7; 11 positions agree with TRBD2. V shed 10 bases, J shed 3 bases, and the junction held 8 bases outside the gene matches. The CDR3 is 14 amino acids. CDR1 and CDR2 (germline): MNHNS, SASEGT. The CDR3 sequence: CATLALAGVYEQYF. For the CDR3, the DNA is TGTGCCACCCTCGCACTAGCGGGGGTCTACGAGCAGTACTTC.

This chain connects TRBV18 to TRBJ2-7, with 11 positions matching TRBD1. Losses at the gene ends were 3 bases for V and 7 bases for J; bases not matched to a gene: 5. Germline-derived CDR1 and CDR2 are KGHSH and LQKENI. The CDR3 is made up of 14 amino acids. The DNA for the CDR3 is TGTGCCAGCTCACCCGGACAGGGGGCCCAAGAGCAGTACTTC. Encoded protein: CASSPGQGAQEQYF. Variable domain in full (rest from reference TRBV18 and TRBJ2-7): NAGVMQNPRHLVRRRGQEARLRCSPMKGHSHVYWYRQLPEEGLKFMVYLQKENIIDESGMPKERFSAEFPKEGPSILRIQQVVRGDSAAYFCASSPGQGAQEQYFGPGTRLTVT.

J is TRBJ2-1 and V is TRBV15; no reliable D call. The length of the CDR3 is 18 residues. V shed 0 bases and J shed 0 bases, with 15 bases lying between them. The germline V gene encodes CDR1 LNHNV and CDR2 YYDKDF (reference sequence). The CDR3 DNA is TGTGCCACCAGCAGAGAGGTTGGTACTGCTGGCTCCTACAATGAGCAGTTCTTC. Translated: CATSREVGTAGSYNEQFF.